These T cell receptor beta chains were read from a single sample in a study of T cells in tuberculosis. The protocol was immunoSEQ multiplex PCR, while the TCRdb copy is restricted to in-frame clones and leaves out a portion. The sample includes some 25,000 clones, roughly 96% seen only once; the top ten take 9% to 9.5%. Sequencing was done on a sample of PBMCs. These receptors all stem from a donor aged 10 to 29 with latent tuberculosis or without tuberculosis infection. Both conserved end residues are part of each CDR3. The D gene is left open where the match is weak. For some rows the clone size is stated as once, few or many, or as a class when expanded; others skip it.

>TRBJ1-2|TRBV9|.|.
TGTGCCAGCAGCGCTCGGGGGAGGATAGACTACACCTTC
CASSARGRIDYTF
>TRBJ2-2|TRBV5-6|once|.
TGTGCCAGCAGCGCCTATGGGAGGAACACCGGGGAGCTGTTTTTT
CASSAYGRNTGELFF
>TRBJ2-5|TRBV6-5|.|.
TGTGCCAGCAGAAGGGGTTCCCAAGAGACCCAGTACTTC
CASRRGSQETQYF
>TRBJ1-3|TRBV30|.|.
TGTGCCCTAACTTCTGGAAACACCATATATTTT
CALTSGNTIYF
>TRBJ1-4|TRBV7-9|.|TRBD1
TGTGCCAGCAGCTTAAGTTCAAGGGGGCTTAATGAAAAACTGTTTTTT
CASSLSSRGLNEKLFF
>TRBJ1-4|TRBV14|.|.
TGTGCCAGCAGCGAAATTGGCTGGGCGACTAATGAAAAACTGTTTTTT
CASSEIGWATNEKLFF
>TRBJ1-1|TRBV5-8|.|.
TGTGCCAGCAGCAGAGGACAAGGAGTTTACACTGAAGCTTTCTTT
CASSRGQGVYTEAFF
>TRBJ2-3|TRBV19|.|TRBD1
TGTGCCAGTAGTACCGACAGGGGAGGCACAGATACGCAGTATTTT
CASSTDRGGTDTQYF
>TRBJ2-1|TRBV10-3|.|.
TGTGCCATCAGTGAAAAGGGGCATGAGCAGTTCTTC
CAISEKGHEQFF
>TRBJ2-1|TRBV20-1|.|.
TGCAGTGCTAGACCAGCGGTTGAGCAGTTCTTC
CSARPAVEQFF
>TRBJ1-2|TRBV19|.|TRBD1
TGTGCCAGTAGCCCGAATGCCCGGGACAGGGACGGCTACACCTTC
CASSPNARDRDGYTF
>TRBJ2-7|TRBV6-4|.|.
TGTGCCAGCAGTCGTGTGCGGGGCTCCTACGAGCAGTACTTC
CASSRVRGSYEQYF
>TRBJ1-1|TRBV29-1|.|.
TGCAGCGTAACAGCACCCGGGGGGAACACTGAAGCTTTCTTT
CSVTAPGGNTEAFF
>TRBJ1-6|TRBV4-1|.|.
TGCGCCAGCAGCCAAGAATCAGGGGCTAACTATAATTCACCCCTCCACTTT
CASSQESGANYNSPLHF
>TRBJ2-1|TRBV4-1|.|.
TGCGCCAGCAGCCAGAGCGATGAGCAGTTCTTC
CASSQSDEQFF
>TRBJ2-1|TRBV14|.|TRBD1
TGTGCCAGCAGCCGGCCGGGACAGGTTTTTAATGAGCAGTTCTTC
CASSRPGQVFNEQFF
>TRBJ1-1|TRBV7-9|.|TRBD1
TGTGCCAACTGGACAGGGGAAAAATGGTCCAGGGCTGAAGCTTTCTTT
CANWTGEKWSRAEAFF
>TRBJ2-1|TRBV6-1|once|.
TGTGCCAGCAGTCCAGAGAGCGGATCCTACAATGAGCAGTTCTTC
CASSPESGSYNEQFF
>TRBJ1-1|TRBV19|.|TRBD1
TGTGCCAGTAGTAAGGGGACAGACCTTATAATGAACACTGAAGCTTTCTTT
CASSKGTDLIMNTEAFF
>TRBJ2-5|TRBV6-5|.|.
TGTGCCAGCAGTTACTCGTATAGCGAGCAAGAGACCCAGTACTTC
CASSYSYSEQETQYF
>TRBJ1-2|TRBV19|.|TRBD1
TGTGCCAGTAGTGCATGGACAGGGGCGACAAACTATGGCTACACCTTC
CASSAWTGATNYGYTF
>TRBJ2-6|TRBV2|.|TRBD1
TGTGCCAGCCATCGGCGGACAGGGTTATCCTCTGGGGCCAACGTCCTGACTTTC
CASHRRTGLSSGANVLTF
>TRBJ2-6|TRBV4-2|once|.
TGTGCCAGCAGCCAAGGGGCAGGGGAAGGGGCCAACGTCCTGACTTTC
CASSQGAGEGANVLTF
>TRBJ1-5|TRBV5-1|.|TRBD1
TGCGCCAGCAGCGTCACCGGGACAGGGCCTAATCAGCCCCAGCATTTT
CASSVTGTGPNQPQHF
>TRBJ2-1|TRBV11-3|.|TRBD1
TGTGCCAGCAGTACACAGGGGAACAATGAGCAGTTCTTC
CASSTQGNNEQFF
>TRBJ2-3|TRBV7-9|.|.
TGTGCCAGCAGCCCCGACATGACAGATACGCAGTATTTT
CASSPDMTDTQYF
>TRBJ1-2|TRBV29-1|.|.
TGCAGCGTTACGACCCCGGGGGTGTCTGGCTACACCTTC
CSVTTPGVSGYTF
>TRBJ2-1|TRBV28|.|.
TGTGCCAGCAGTTTTGGGGGGGGGCAAGTCAATGAGCAGTTCTTC
CASSFGGGQVNEQFF
>TRBJ2-5|TRBV6-5|once|.
TGTGCCAGCAGTAGAGACAGACATAGGGAGACCCAGTACTTC
CASSRDRHRETQYF
>TRBJ2-7|TRBV6-1|.|.
TGTGCCAGCAGCCCTCGGGGGGCGGGCTACGAGCAGTACTTC
CASSPRGAGYEQYF
>TRBJ2-2|TRBV6-4|.|TRBD2
TGTGCCAGCAGTGGGACTAGCGAGCCCGGGGAGCTGTTTTTT
CASSGTSEPGELFF